This is a list of T cell receptor beta chains from one sample in a study of blood T cell repertoires in COVID-19. Here immunoSEQ multiplex PCR was the method, and the copy in TCRdb shows in-frame clones only, minus some. This table holds 200,000 to 250,000 clones, approximately 87% found once. Sequenced: peripheral blood. The receptors stem from a woman aged 45-65 years with acute or convalescent COVID-19. Both conserved end residues are part of each CDR3. A D gene is named only where the DNA matches it firmly. Expanded clones are given a class, and other clones once, few, many or no size at all.

J gene,clone size,CDR3 length,D gene,V gene,CDR3 protein,CDR3 DNA
TRBJ2-5,NA,15,TRBD2,TRBV7-2,CASSDRTSGRETQYF,TGTGCCAGCAGCGACAGGACTAGCGGGAGAGAGACCCAGTACTTC
TRBJ2-1,NA,17,NA,TRBV4-2,CASSQDPLARSYNEQFF,TGTGCCAGCAGCCAAGATCCTCTAGCGAGATCCTACAATGAGCAGTTCTTC
TRBJ2-3,NA,16,TRBD1,TRBV29-1,CSVAGMDRTITDTQYF,TGCAGCGTGGCAGGGATGGACAGGACAATCACAGATACGCAGTATTTT
TRBJ1-6,NA,13,TRBD1,TRBV18,CASSPGTGSPLHF,TGTGCCAGCTCACCGGGGACAGGGTCACCCCTCCACTTT
TRBJ2-6,NA,15,NA,TRBV6-5,CASSYSRAPSNVLTF,TGTGCCAGCAGTTACTCGAGGGCCCCTTCCAACGTCCTGACTTTC
TRBJ2-5,NA,13,NA,TRBV11-2,CASSTDAGQTQYF,TGTGCCAGCAGCACCGACGCAGGGCAGACCCAGTACTTC
TRBJ1-2,NA,16,NA,TRBV5-1,CASSLDPDAGGYGYTF,TGCGCCAGCAGCTTGGACCCGGACGCCGGGGGCTATGGCTACACCTTC
TRBJ2-1,NA,13,TRBD2,TRBV29-1,CSVASGSYNEQFF,TGCAGCGTTGCTAGCGGGAGTTACAATGAGCAGTTCTTC
TRBJ2-1,NA,12,NA,TRBV9,CASSVVNYEQFF,TGTGCCAGCAGCGTAGTTAACTATGAGCAGTTCTTC
TRBJ2-5,NA,13,NA,TRBV7-9,CASPAEEQETQYF,TGTGCCAGCCCTGCAGAAGAACAAGAGACCCAGTACTTC
TRBJ1-4,NA,16,NA,TRBV4-3,CASSQEGGFGDEKLFF,TGCGCCAGCAGCCAAGAAGGCGGCTTTGGAGATGAAAAACTGTTTTTT
TRBJ2-1,NA,13,TRBD2,TRBV7-2,CASIGTRLGEQFF,TGTGCCAGCATCGGGACTAGGTTAGGTGAGCAGTTCTTC
TRBJ1-6,NA,14,TRBD1,TRBV2,CASSEGQGLSPLHF,TGTGCCAGCAGTGAGGGACAGGGGCTTTCACCCCTCCACTTT
TRBJ1-3,NA,14,NA,TRBV5-1,CASRDGLSGNTIYF,TGCGCCAGCAGGGACGGACTCTCTGGAAACACCATATATTTT
TRBJ2-7,once,15,TRBD1,TRBV5-5,CASSLGQGHSYEQYF,TGTGCCAGCAGCTTGGGACAGGGGCACTCCTACGAGCAGTACTTC
TRBJ2-7,NA,14,NA,TRBV3-1/TRBV3-2,CASSPFTTSYEQYF,TGTGCCAGCAGCCCCTTTACGACTAGCTACGAGCAGTACTTC
TRBJ1-2,NA,14,TRBD1,TRBV9,CASSVVTGTYGYTF,TGTGCCAGCAGCGTAGTGACAGGGACCTATGGCTACACCTTC
TRBJ1-2,few,14,NA,TRBV7-2,CASSLGAANYGYTF,TGTGCCAGCAGCTTAGGGGCAGCTAACTATGGCTACACCTTC
TRBJ2-1,few,16,TRBD2,TRBV11-3,CASSPEGGAGGHEQFF,TGTGCCAGCAGCCCGGAGGGTGGAGCGGGGGGGCATGAGCAGTTCTTC
TRBJ2-7,NA,16,TRBD2,TRBV4-3,CASSQERAGGAYEQYF,TGCGCCAGCAGCCAAGAGCGAGCGGGAGGGGCCTACGAGCAGTACTTC
TRBJ1-5,NA,17,NA,TRBV7-8,CASSITGSAGRNQPQHF,TGTGCCAGCAGCATAACAGGGTCGGCGGGTCGCAATCAGCCCCAGCATTTT
TRBJ2-3,NA,15,NA,TRBV27,CASSSTVQRTDTQYF,TGTGCCAGCAGTTCCACGGTGCAACGCACAGATACGCAGTATTTT
TRBJ1-3,NA,16,NA,TRBV7-9,CASSRNREFAGNTIYF,TGTGCCAGCAGCCGAAACAGGGAATTCGCAGGAAACACCATATATTTT
TRBJ2-1,NA,16,TRBD2,TRBV10-3,CAIRTELAGVGGEQFF,TGTGCCATCAGAACCGAACTAGCGGGAGTTGGCGGTGAGCAGTTCTTC
TRBJ2-1,NA,15,TRBD1,TRBV5-8,CASSLGQGAHNEQFF,TGTGCCAGCAGCCTAGGACAGGGGGCGCATAATGAGCAGTTCTTC